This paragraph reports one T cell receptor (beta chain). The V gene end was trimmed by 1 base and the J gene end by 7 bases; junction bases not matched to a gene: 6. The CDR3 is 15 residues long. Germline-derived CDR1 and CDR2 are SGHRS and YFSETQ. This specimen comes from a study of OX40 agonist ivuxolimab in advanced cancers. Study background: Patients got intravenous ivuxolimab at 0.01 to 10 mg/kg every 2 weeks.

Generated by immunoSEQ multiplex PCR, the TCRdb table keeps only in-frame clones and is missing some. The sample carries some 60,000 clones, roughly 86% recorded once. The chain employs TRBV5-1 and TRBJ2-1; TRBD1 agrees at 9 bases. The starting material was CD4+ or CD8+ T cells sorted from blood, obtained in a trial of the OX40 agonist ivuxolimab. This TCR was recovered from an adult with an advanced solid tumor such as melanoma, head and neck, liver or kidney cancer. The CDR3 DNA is TGCGCCAGCAGCTTGACAGGGGGCGAGTGGAATGAGCAGTTCTTC. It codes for CASSLTGGEWNEQFF.